This TCR beta chain was captured by sequencing in a study of T cell repertoires in cytomegalovirus infection. In the study overall: Epitope selection comprised recently identified HLA-C-restricted CMV epitopes and well-studied HLA-B-restricted CMV epitopes. From public TCR beta signatures came an indication of both CMV infection and matching HLA type.

Germline values: CDR1 LNHDA, CDR2 SQIVND (reference sequence). With 7 bases removed from V and 3 bases from J, the gap between germline ends came to 10 bases. The CDR3 extends over 13 amino acids. MiXCR, run by TCRdb on the reads, gives a single entry per CDR3 protein. The data hold about a million distinct CDR3 sequences, with more than 25% observed a single time. Remarks on this clonotype: Its antigen is as yet unknown.

Study-wide findings and caveats: CMV-specific HLA-C-restricted TCR beta clonotypes dominated the ex vivo response. The study identified carriers of CMV plus the relevant HLA from cumulative public TCR beta family frequency.

This TCR derives from a human donor in good health (CMV status not recorded). Some clones in this sample may be carry-over from other donors' samples. This sample comprised cultured CD8+ T cells from PBMCs, obtained from culture after CMV antigen stimulation. V and J are TRBV19 and TRBJ1-5; TRBD1 is a possible D gene (6 bases). CDR3 DNA sequence: TGTGCCAGTATCCCGGGACACAATCAGCCCCAGCATTTT. The encoded protein is CASIPGHNQPQHF.